The 13 T cell receptor beta chains below were found in one sample sequenced in a study of long-term antiretroviral therapy in people with HIV. immunoSEQ v3.0 was run at survey level. TCRdb's copy holds only in-frame clones and misses some; the assay was immunoSEQ multiplex PCR. The sample includes about 20,000 clones, approximately 86% of them seen just once. Sequencing was performed on unsorted PBMCs, taken 2.4 to 2.5 years after starting antiretroviral therapy. These receptors all stem from a man aged 35-49 years with HIV.

The chain couples TRBV5-5 to TRBJ2-6; no reliable D call. V was pared by 0 bases and J by 0 bases, with 4 bases between. This CDR3 region has 15 residues. Germline values: CDR1 SGHKS, CDR2 YYEKEE (reference sequence). The CDR3 nucleotides read TGTGCCAGCAGCTTGGTCGGCTCTGGGGCCAACGTCCTGACTTTC. This gives the protein CASSLVGSGANVLTF. Full variable domain (rest looked up from reference TRBV5-5 and TRBJ2-6): DAGVTQSPTHLIKTRGQQVTLRCSPISGHKSVSWYQQVLGQGPQFIFQYYEKEERGRGNFPDRFSARQFPNYSSELNVNALLLGDSALYLCASSLVGSGANVLTFGAGSRLTVL.

The rearrangement joins TRBV9 to TRBJ2-1, with unresolved D. V gave up 0 bases and J gave up 0 bases, with 7 bases separating them. Germline V gene sequence: CDR1 SGDLS, CDR2 YYNGEE. The CDR3 consists of 15 residues. CDR3 DNA sequence: TGTGCCAGCAGCGTAGTGGGCGTCTCCTACAATGAGCAGTTCTTC. Its protein is CASSVVGVSYNEQFF. Based on the CDR3 plus reference TRBV9 and TRBJ2-1, the full variable domain is DSGVTQTPKHLITATGQRVTLRCSPRSGDLSVYWYQQSLDQGLQFLIQYYNGEERAKGNILERFSAQQFPDLHSELNLSSLELGDSALYFCASSVVGVSYNEQFFGPGTRLTVL.

This chain joins TRBV6-6 and TRBJ2-1, with 8 nucleotides matching TRBD2. The CDR3 is made up of 15 amino acids. J gave up 7 bases and V 6 bases, and 11 bases lay outside the gene matches. Germline CDR1 and CDR2: MNHNY and SVGAGI (reference sequence). CDR3 protein: CASSPVPGGLNEQFF. DNA of the CDR3: TGTGCCAGCAGCCCCGTCCCGGGAGGGTTAAATGAGCAGTTCTTC.

The table lists this clone with a count of one. The rearrangement uses TRBV27 and TRBJ1-1; D is unresolved. CDR3 length equals 12 residues. CDR1 is MNHEY, CDR2 SMNVEV, per germline (reference sequence). V was cut by 8 bases and J by 2 bases, with 9 bases left in between. The CDR3: CASGYLNTEAFF. CDR3 bases: TGTGCCAGCGGGTATCTCAACACTGAAGCTTTCTTT.

The chain links TRBV10-2 to TRBJ1-2, with TRBD1 identical over 7 bases. This CDR3 is 17 amino acids long. J gave up 0 bases and V 1 base, and 8 bases lay outside the gene matches. Per germline, CDR1 WSHSY and CDR2 SAAADI. This CDR3 reads CASSEFGRGSSNYGYTF. The DNA for the CDR3 is TGCGCCAGCAGTGAGTTTGGCAGGGGGTCATCTAACTATGGCTACACCTTC.

V usage is TRBV7-9 and J usage is TRBJ1-5; 7 bases are a match to TRBD1. The junction had 5 bases not matched to a gene; V was cut back by 3 bases and J by 0 bases. Germline V gives CDR1 SEHNR, CDR2 FQNEAQ (reference sequence). The CDR3 is made up of 16 amino acids. CDR3 amino acids: CASSLGTVNSNQPQHF. Written as DNA, the CDR3 is TGTGCCAGCAGCTTGGGGACAGTAAATAGCAATCAGCCCCAGCATTTT.

The chain couples TRBV27 to TRBJ2-7, with D perhaps matching TRBD2 (6 bases). The CDR3 has 15 residues. Germline V lookup: CDR1 MNHEY, CDR2 SMNVEV (reference sequence). The V gene lost 3 bases and the J gene lost 1 base, with 13 bases spanning the gap. For the CDR3, the DNA is TGTGCCAGCAGTTTGGCGGGGATCACGTCCTACGAGCAGTACTTC. It codes for CASSLAGITSYEQYF.

The J gene is TRBJ2-7, the V gene TRBV10-3; TRBD1 matches at 11 bases. The CDR3 spans 15 residues. CDR1 and CDR2 (germline): ENHRY, SYGVKD. After removal of 11 bases from V and 7 bases from J, the junction contained 16 bases not matched to a gene. The CDR3 DNA follows: TGTGCCTCTCATGGGGGGACAGGGGGAATAGAAGAGCAGTACTTC. Amino acids: CASHGGTGGIEEQYF.

J is TRBJ1-4 and V is TRBV7-9; D remains ambiguous. The CDR3 is made up of 15 amino acids. From germline, CDR1 is SEHNR and CDR2 FQNEAQ (reference sequence). V lost 5 bases and J 5 bases, leaving 15 bases between the germline ends. This chain's CDR3 is CASSPISGENEKLFF. Written as DNA, the CDR3 is TGTGCCAGCAGCCCGATCTCTGGAGAAAATGAAAAACTGTTTTTT.

The J gene is TRBJ1-2, the V gene TRBV2, with D unresolved. V shed 7 bases and J shed 6 bases, with 12 bases lying between them. The germline gives CDR1 SNHLY, CDR2 FYNNEI. The length of the CDR3 is 12 residues. The DNA of the CDR3 is TGTGCCAGCAATAGGTTAATGGATGGCTACACCTTC. Protein sequence: CASNRLMDGYTF.

The chain links TRBV18 to TRBJ2-7; D is ambiguous. The CDR3 covers 12 residues. Germline lookup yields CDR1 KGHSH and CDR2 LQKENI. Trimming left V 2 bases short and J 2 bases short, with 4 bases between. CDR3 nucleotide sequence: TGTGCCAGCTCACCAGCCACCTACGAGCAGTACTTC. As protein: CASSPATYEQYF. Full variable domain (missing parts from reference TRBV18 and TRBJ2-7): NAGVMQNPRHLVRRRGQEARLRCSPMKGHSHVYWYRQLPEEGLKFMVYLQKENIIDESGMPKERFSAEFPKEGPSILRIQQVVRGDSAAYFCASSPATYEQYFGPGTRLTVT.

This clone was counted a single time. This chain uses TRBV5-1 with TRBJ1-2; TRBD1 aligns across 9 bases. After removal of 4 bases from V and 8 bases from J, the junction contained 21 bases not matched to a gene. Germline V gene data show CDR1 as SGHRS and CDR2 as YFSETQ. The CDR3 loop spans 18 amino acids. For the CDR3, the DNA is TGCGCCAGCAGCGAAACGGGACAGGGATATGCGATGCCTAAGGGCTACACCTTC. Protein: CASSETGQGYAMPKGYTF.

This chain joins TRBV9 and TRBJ2-1; TRBD2 might be the D (6 bases). The CDR3 is made up of 14 amino acids. Trimming took off 0 bases at V and 5 bases at J, with 9 bases between the two ends. Germline V CDR1 and CDR2: SGDLS, YYNGEE. The CDR3 region is CASSVGGGDNEQFF. The CDR3 nucleotides read TGTGCCAGCAGCGTAGGCGGAGGGGACAATGAGCAGTTCTTC.